This T cell receptor (beta chain) was sequenced in a study of spatial heterogeneity in lung cancer. V was shortened by 5 bases and J by 10 bases, with 15 bases between the two germline ends. The CDR3 sequence is 12 residues long. Germline-derived CDR1 and CDR2 are DFQATT and SNEGSKA (reference sequence). Time point indicated: sample taken at primary tumor resection. TCRs were sequenced from unsorted whole RNA of tumor, nontumor lung or PBMC. All TCR cDNA molecules were individually tagged with a unique molecular identifier. One entry per CDR3 protein, called by TCRdb with MiXCR from the 5' RACE reads. The top ten clones hold over 25% of a sample with 39,000 or so distinct CDR3 sequences, 6% to 8% of them seen once. Concerning this clonotype itself: Its matching antigen is unknown.

General study findings and limits: Follow-up blood showed ubiquitous expanded tumor TCRs less than blood at resection did.

The sample consisted of PBMCs, taken at surgery. The sequence came from a male donor with early-stage non-small cell lung cancer. The chain employs TRBV20-1 and TRBJ2-1; perhaps TRBD2 as D (5 bases). This CDR3 is CSARYGVAEQFF. CDR3 bases: TGCAGTGCTCGTTACGGGGTGGCCGAGCAGTTCTTC.